Presented here are 27 T cell receptor beta chains from one specimen sequenced in a study. Using its own MiXCR run on the 5' RACE reads, TCRdb lists one record per CDR3 protein. The sample comprises 50,000 to 65,000 distinct CDR3 sequences, 25% to 30% of which are singletons, and about 3% rests with the top ten. Sequencing was carried out using tumor-infiltrating memory CD4+ T cells sorted from the breast tumor. Subset here: memory CD4+ T cells, CD4+CD45RO+CD25-. Receptors originate from a female donor with breast cancer.

This clonotype was seen only once. The junction departs from germline at one end; a sequencing error may be responsible. The rearrangement uses TRBV20-1 and TRBJ1-2, with a weak D call TRBD1 (5 bases). The CDR3 contains 12 residues. In germline, CDR1 is DFQATT, CDR2 SNEGSKA (reference sequence). CDR3 residues: CCALQGLVGYTF. The CDR3 nucleotides are TGCTGTGCTTTGCAGGGACTCGTGGGCTACACCTTC.

There are a few counts of this clonotype. The gene calls are TRBV20-1 and TRBJ1-2; D gene uncertain. With 4 bases removed from V and 1 base from J, the gap between germline ends came to 22 bases. This CDR3 region has 17 residues. Germline values: CDR1 DFQATT, CDR2 SNEGSKA (reference sequence). CDR3: CSATRAGPTRLNYGYTF. For the CDR3, the DNA is TGCAGTGCTACCCGTGCAGGACCGACCCGACTTAACTATGGCTACACCTTC.

The chain links TRBV20-1 to TRBJ2-3, with 7 bases that match TRBD2. V was pared by 6 bases and J by 4 bases, with 10 bases of the junction left unmatched. Per the germline V gene, CDR1 is DFQATT and CDR2 is SNEGSKA (reference sequence). The CDR3 has 14 amino acids. The CDR3 DNA is TGCAGTGCCATGAGCGGGATTGGTTCAGATACGCAGTATTTT. This encodes CSAMSGIGSDTQYF.

This clonotype was recorded a few times. CDR3 loop: CSARGATEAFF. The CDR3 coding sequence is TGCAGTGCCCGGGGTGCCACTGAAGCTTTCTTT. The chain carries TRBV20-1 and TRBJ1-1; D uncertain. Trimming left V 6 bases short and J 4 bases short, with 9 bases between. In germline, CDR1 is DFQATT, CDR2 SNEGSKA (reference sequence). CDR3 length: 11 residues.

This clonotype was seen a handful of times. The gene calls are TRBV6-5 and TRBJ1-2; 7 nucleotides line up with TRBD1. J was trimmed by 8 bases and V by 7 bases; bases with no gene match: 10. CDR3 length: 13 amino acids. Germline V gene data show CDR1 as MNHEY and CDR2 as SVGAGI. CDR3 amino acids: CASKTGTSGGYTF. DNA of the CDR3: TGTGCCAGCAAGACAGGGACGAGCGGGGGCTACACCTTC.

This clonotype was counted a few times. CDR3 amino acids: CASSSPGQTHEQYF. CDR3 nucleotides: TGTGCCAGCAGCTCCCCGGGGCAGACGCACGAGCAGTACTTC. The rearrangement links TRBV7-8 to TRBJ2-7; D could derive from TRBD1 or TRBD2 (5 bases each). CDR1 SGHVS and CDR2 FQNEAQ come from the germline V gene. The CDR3 spans 14 residues. V was cut by 4 bases and J by 5 bases, with 15 bases left in between.

The CDR3 bases are TGCAGCGTTGTACCAGCGGGAACAGATACGCAGTATTTT. Protein product: CSVVPAGTDTQYF. The chain is built from TRBV29-1 and TRBJ2-3; TRBD2 matches 7 bases. The CDR3 is made up of 13 amino acids. J gave up 3 bases and V 4 bases, and 4 bases lay outside the gene matches. Germline CDR1 reads SQVTM; CDR2 reads ANQGSEA.

This clonotype was found a few times. The J gene is TRBJ2-1, the V gene TRBV6-2 or TRBV6-3; 8 bases align to TRBD1. This CDR3 spans 14 amino acids. V lost 6 bases, J lost 4 bases, and 5 bases stayed unmatched. Germline assignment: CDR1 MNHEY and CDR2 SVGEGT. The DNA for the CDR3 is TGTGCCAGCAGCAGGGGGCCTGGGTACAATGAGCAGTTCTTC. Amino acids: CASSRGPGYNEQFF.

This clonotype was detected once. The chain uses TRBV7-6 and TRBJ2-2; 7 positions agree with TRBD2. Losses at the gene ends were 2 bases for V and 5 bases for J; bases not matched to a gene: 14. The CDR3 sequence is 18 residues long. The germline CDR1 and CDR2 sequences are SGHVS and FNYEAQ. CDR3 loop: CASSLNPFREASTGELFF. As DNA, the CDR3 is TGTGCCAGCAGCTTAAATCCGTTCCGGGAGGCGTCTACCGGGGAGCTGTTTTTT.

This clonotype has just a few counts. The chain carries TRBV6-5 and TRBJ1-2; D is unresolved. The CDR3 runs to 15 residues. Germline loops: CDR1 MNHEY, CDR2 SVGAGI. Trimming removed 0 bases at V and 4 bases at J, with 12 bases between. CDR3 in DNA: TGTGCCAGCAGTTACTCGATTCGGGTCGGCTATGGCTACACCTTC. It encodes CASSYSIRVGYGYTF.

The table lists this clonotype with many counts. The chain joins TRBV7-3 to TRBJ2-7; TRBD2 might be the D (5 bases). Trimming removed 1 base from V and 6 bases from J, with 10 bases in between. Germline lookup yields CDR1 SGHTA and CDR2 FQGTGA. This CDR3 has 13 amino acids. CDR3 sequence reads: CASSLMRDSEQYF. CDR3 DNA sequence: TGTGCCAGCAGCTTAATGAGGGATAGCGAGCAGTACTTC.

This clonotype was seen only a few times. The chain carries TRBV20-1 and TRBJ1-6; 9 bases fit TRBD1. The CDR3 extends over 15 amino acids. V trimming: 6 bases; J trimming: 10 bases; junction bases outside the gene matches: 13. From germline, CDR1 is DFQATT and CDR2 SNEGSKA (reference sequence). For the CDR3, the DNA is TGCAGTGCGGAACCGGGACAGGGCATTGAGTCACCCCTCCACTTT. Translating gives CSAEPGQGIESPLHF.

The rearrangement uses TRBV28 and TRBJ1-5; D is ambiguous. This CDR3 contains 15 residues. Germline V gene data show CDR1 as MDHEN and CDR2 as SYDVKM. V was trimmed by 6 bases and J by 5 bases, leaving 17 bases between them. CDR3 sequence reads: CASSHSGGLYQPQHF. The CDR3 DNA is TGTGCCAGCAGCCACTCAGGAGGATTATATCAGCCCCAGCATTTT.

The chain recombines TRBV5-1 with TRBJ2-5; unclear D gene. The CDR3 totals 12 residues. Trimming removed 3 bases at V and 1 base at J, with 4 bases between. The germline CDR1 and CDR2 sequences are SGHRS and YFSETQ. CDR3 coding DNA: TGCGCCAGCAGCTATGCCCAAGAGACCCAGTACTTC. This gives the protein CASSYAQETQYF.

This clonotype appeared a few times. The chain combines TRBV29-1 with TRBJ2-2; 8 bases agree with TRBD2. Losses at the gene ends were 5 bases for V and 3 bases for J; bases not matched to a gene: 11. In germline, CDR1 is SQVTM, CDR2 ANQGSEA. The CDR3 has 16 amino acids. Here the CDR3 DNA reads TGCAGCGTTCTCCGGGGGGGAGGAAGGGACACCGGGGAGCTGTTTTTT. Translated: CSVLRGGGRDTGELFF.

This chain connects TRBV7-8 to TRBJ1-1; maybe TRBD1 (6 bases). This CDR3 region has 17 residues. Germline lookup yields CDR1 SGHVS and CDR2 FQNEAQ. Deletions cut 1 base from V and 6 bases from J, with 21 bases between. The CDR3 is CASSLVGGTQGTAEAFF. The DNA of the CDR3 is TGTGCCAGCAGCTTAGTAGGGGGGACACAGGGCACGGCTGAAGCTTTCTTT.

The genes are TRBV7-2 and TRBJ1-6, with D possibly being TRBD1 (5 bases). CDR1 and CDR2 (germline): SGHTA, FQGNSA. V lost 0 bases and J lost 0, with 12 bases in between. This CDR3 region has 18 residues. CDR3 sequence reads: CASSLALWGSSYNSPLHF. CDR3 nucleotides: TGTGCCAGCAGCTTAGCGCTCTGGGGGTCCTCCTATAATTCACCCCTCCACTTT.

This sequence joins TRBV4-1 and TRBJ1-5; TRBD1 is a possible D gene (5 bases). The CDR3 totals 17 residues. The V gene's germline CDR1 is MGHRA and CDR2 YSYEKL. Trimming stripped 4 bases from V and 1 base from J, with 17 bases between. Here the CDR3 DNA reads TGCGCCAGCAGCCTCGTCCAGGGAGGCGAGAGCAATCAGCCCCAGCATTTT. Translation gives CASSLVQGGESNQPQHF.

This clonotype came up a few times. V usage is TRBV29-1 and J usage is TRBJ1-1, with 9 bases that match TRBD1. The J segment lost 5 bases and the V segment lost 2 bases, leaving 6 bases of the junction unmatched. CDR3 length: 14 residues. Germline V gives CDR1 SQVTM, CDR2 ANQGSEA. The CDR3 sequence: CSVERGQGGTEAFF. As DNA, the CDR3 is TGCAGCGTTGAACGGGGACAGGGCGGGACTGAAGCTTTCTTT.

The rearrangement joins TRBV5-1 to TRBJ1-1; D unresolved. Trimming took off 1 base at V and 4 bases at J, with 8 bases between the two ends. The CDR3 contains 13 residues. Germline V gene lookup returns CDR1 SGHRS and CDR2 YFSETQ. The CDR3 DNA is TGCGCCAGCAGCTTGACAGCCGGCACTGAAGCTTTCTTT. Translating it yields CASSLTAGTEAFF.

V and J are TRBV5-1 and TRBJ2-7, with TRBD2 matching over 14 bases. CDR3 length: 17 amino acids. V shed 4 bases and J 2 bases; nucleotides not matched to a gene: 8. Per germline, CDR1 SGHRS and CDR2 YFSETQ. Written as DNA, the CDR3 is TGCGCCAGCAGCCAGGAGACTAGCGGGAGGGGGACCTACGAGCAGTACTTC. Translated, it gives CASSQETSGRGTYEQYF. Together with reference TRBV5-1 and TRBJ2-7, the CDR3 gives the full variable domain: KAGVTQTPRYLIKTRGQQVTLSCSPISGHRSVSWYQQTPGQGLQFLFEYFSETQRNKGNFPGRFSGRQFSNSRSEMNVSTLELGDSALYLCASSQETSGRGTYEQYFGPGTRLTVT.

V and J are TRBV12-3 or TRBV12-4 and TRBJ1-2, with a weak D call TRBD1 (5 bases). The ends were cut back, 3 bases at V and 3 bases at J, with 11 bases in the middle. This CDR3 has 14 amino acids. CDR3 region: CASSLSGGDYGYTF. CDR3 nucleotides: TGTGCCAGCAGTTTGAGCGGAGGGGACTATGGCTACACCTTC.

This chain uses TRBV5-6 with TRBJ1-5, with a weak D call TRBD1 (5 bases). Germline values: CDR1 SGHDT, CDR2 YYEEEE. The CDR3 is made up of 14 amino acids. V lost 1 base and J lost 4, with 9 bases in between. CDR3: CASSLNRLNQPQHF. CDR3 DNA: TGTGCCAGCAGCTTGAACAGGCTGAATCAGCCCCAGCATTTT. The full variable domain, in which reference TRBV5-6 and TRBJ1-5 provide the parts outside the CDR3, is DAGVTQSPTHLIKTRGQQVTLRCSPKSGHDTVSWYQQALGQGPQFIFQYYEEEERQRGNFPDRFSGHQFPNYSSELNVNALLLGDSALYLCASSLNRLNQPQHFGDGTRLSIL.

The chain recombines TRBV5-1 with TRBJ2-5; 8 nucleotides agree with TRBD2. CDR3 length: 15 amino acids. Trimming cost V 3 bases and J 5 bases; bases outside gene matches: 9. The germline CDR1 and CDR2 sequences are SGHRS and YFSETQ. The DNA of the CDR3 is TGCGCCAGCAGCTCATCCCGGGGACTAGGGGAGACCCAGTACTTC. Its protein is CASSSSRGLGETQYF.

V and J are TRBV7-8 and TRBJ2-5, with a possible D match to TRBD2 (5 bases). V dropped 3 bases and J dropped 5 bases, with 13 bases sitting between them. Germline V gene lookup returns CDR1 SGHVS and CDR2 FQNEAQ. The CDR3 runs 14 residues. DNA for the CDR3: TGTGCCAGCAGCTTCTTCGACCGAGGGGAGACCCAGTACTTC. Its translation is CASSFFDRGETQYF.

As for this clonotype: It is likely a read error, because the conserved phenylalanine at the end of the CDR3 is missing. V gene TRBV7-9 combines with J gene TRBJ2-2; 7 positions match TRBD1. This CDR3 has 16 residues. With 5 bases clipped from V and 0 bases from J, the junction kept 6 bases outside the gene matches. Germline values: CDR1 SEHNR, CDR2 FQNEAQ (reference sequence). The CDR3 DNA reads as TGTGCCAGCAGCCTCCACAGGGGTTCGAACACCGGGGAGCTGTTTTCT. It specifies CASSLHRGSNTGELFS.

This clonotype appeared a few times. The J gene is TRBJ1-4, the V gene TRBV2; 7 nucleotides align to TRBD1. The germline gives CDR1 SNHLY, CDR2 FYNNEI. CDR3 length equals 14 residues. J was trimmed by 4 bases and V by 11 bases; bases with no gene match: 10. CDR3 nucleotide sequence: TGTGCCGGCCGACAGGGATTGATTAATGAAAAACTGTTTTTT. Translating gives CAGRQGLINEKLFF. The complete variable domain, with remaining parts taken from reference TRBV2 and TRBJ1-4, reads EPEVTQTPSHQVTQMGQEVILRCVPISNHLYFYWYRQILGQKVEFLVSFYNNEISEKSEIFDDQFSVERPDGSNFTLKIRSTKLEDSAMYFCAGRQGLINEKLFFGSGTQLSVL.